This is a list of T cell receptor beta chains from one sample in a study of tumor-infiltrating lymphocytes in primary liver carcinoma. TCRdb used MiXCR to reprocess the multiplex PCR reads, holding one entry per CDR3 protein. The sample has about 180,000 distinct CDR3 sequences, 50% to 75% seen once; the top ten hold about 72%. The material sequenced was peripheral blood. These receptors were obtained from a man aged 40-55 years with primary liver carcinoma and hepatitis B virus infection. Both conserved end residues are part of each CDR3.

TRBV12-3/TRBV12-4 | CASSSGRRYEQYF
TRBV11-2 | CASSRTGDSNEHYF
TRBV5-4 | CASSLRGSGANVLTF
TRBV7-9 | CASSRLGGTEAFF
TRBV4-1 | CASSLRSGGAYEQYF
TRBV6-5 | CVSSKTSGSPYNEQFF
TRBV7-9 | CVSSSEFFEGTEAFF
TRBV12-3/TRBV12-4 | CASSFARGRNEQFF
TRBV5-5 | CASSPSGSYEQFF
TRBV4-1 | CASSLSEGTTDTQYF
TRBV6-5 | CASSSGQGGFKNTEAFF
TRBV12-3/TRBV12-4 | CASSLMIGTSGTSEQFF
TRBV11-2 | CASSPREGFGNDHFF
TRBV29-1 | CSGTGDRYSVTQYF
TRBV6-1 | CASSEGEHNEQFF
TRBV4-2 | CASSPTSGISYNVQFF
TRBV6-2/TRBV6-3 | CASSQGTAISQETQYF
TRBV4-1 | CASSQEGAKVGDEQFF
TRBV11-2 | CVSSLDRTLSTEVFF
TRBV11-2 | CASIHRIISYEQYF
TRBV11-3 | CASSSAGGSIDTQYF
TRBV4-1 | CASSGGPNTGELFF
TRBV6-5 | CASSYGKYEQYF
TRBV11-3 | CASLSGTSGRGEQFF
TRBV12-3/TRBV12-4 | CASSSPGQGAEAFF
TRBV29-1 | CSVEEGRLAGLKTQYF
TRBV29-1 | CSVIQDTQYF
TRBV5-6 | CASSAGSSTYNEQFF
TRBV14 | CASSPSSLTDTQYF
TRBV30 | CAWNLGVGELFF
TRBV6-1 | CASRDRGGEKLFF
TRBV2 | CASRGTDFTLHF
TRBV4-2 | CASNQDFWQGSTDTQYF
TRBV11-2 | CASSLVSQESFSYEDYF
TRBV11-2 | CASSSNLAGELFF
TRBV28 | CASNLGGAPEAFF
TRBV29-1 | CGGVTGGEQYF
TRBV6-6 | CASSRLAGEETQYF
TRBV12-3/TRBV12-4 | CASIKGEGDTQYF
TRBV29-1 | CSVGTSFSHEQYF
TRBV6-6 | CASSYPPTDYEQYF
TRBV12-3/TRBV12-4 | CASSLAGYEQYF
TRBV4-1 | CASSQDGDAGESTDTQYF
TRBV4-1 | CASRQDPAHVYEQYF
TRBV5-5 | CASSAGQAIKGTQYF
TRBV30 | CAWSVDSAKNIQYF
TRBV24-1 | CATSILAGGDNEQFF
TRBV11-2 | CASSESYSGNTIYF
TRBV29-1 | CSIRVQSTGELFF
TRBV4-1 | CASSQEGWGPGELFF
TRBV10-3 | CAISFSLLAGAHEQYF